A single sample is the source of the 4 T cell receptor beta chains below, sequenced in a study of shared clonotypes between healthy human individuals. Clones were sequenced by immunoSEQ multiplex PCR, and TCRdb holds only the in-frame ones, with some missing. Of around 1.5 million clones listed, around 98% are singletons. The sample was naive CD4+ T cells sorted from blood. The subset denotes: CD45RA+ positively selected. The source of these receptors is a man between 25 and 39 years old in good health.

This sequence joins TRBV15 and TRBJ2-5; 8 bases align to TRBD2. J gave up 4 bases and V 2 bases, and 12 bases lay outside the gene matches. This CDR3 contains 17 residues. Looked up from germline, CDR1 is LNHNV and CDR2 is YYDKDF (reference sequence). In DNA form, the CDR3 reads TGTGCCACCAGCAGACCCCGCCAGCGGGAGAGGGGAGAGACCCAGTACTTC. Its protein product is CATSRPRQRERGETQYF.

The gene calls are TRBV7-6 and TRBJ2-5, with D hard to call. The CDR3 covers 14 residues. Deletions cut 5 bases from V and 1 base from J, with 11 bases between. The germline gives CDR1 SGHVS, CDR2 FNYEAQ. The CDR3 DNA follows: TGTGCCAGCAGCGCCTCTCTAGGCCAAGAGACCCAGTACTTC. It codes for CASSASLGQETQYF.

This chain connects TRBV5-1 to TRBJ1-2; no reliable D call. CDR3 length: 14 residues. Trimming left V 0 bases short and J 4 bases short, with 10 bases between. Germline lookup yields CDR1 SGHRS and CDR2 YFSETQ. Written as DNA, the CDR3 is TGCGCCAGCAGCTTGGAATTTTACGGCTATGGCTACACCTTC. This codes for CASSLEFYGYGYTF.

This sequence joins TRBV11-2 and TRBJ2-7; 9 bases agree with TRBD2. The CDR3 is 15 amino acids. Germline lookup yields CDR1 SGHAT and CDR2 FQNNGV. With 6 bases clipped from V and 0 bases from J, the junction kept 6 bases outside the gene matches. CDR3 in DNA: TGTGCCAGCAGGTTTAGCGGGAGAGGCTCCTACGAGCAGTACTTC. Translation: CASRFSGRGSYEQYF. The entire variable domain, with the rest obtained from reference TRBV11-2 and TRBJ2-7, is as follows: EAGVAQSPRYKIIEKRQSVAFWCNPISGHATLYWYQQILGQGPKLLIQFQNNGVVDDSQLPKDRFSAERLKGVDSTLKIQPAKLEDSAVYLCASRFSGRGSYEQYFGPGTRLTVT.